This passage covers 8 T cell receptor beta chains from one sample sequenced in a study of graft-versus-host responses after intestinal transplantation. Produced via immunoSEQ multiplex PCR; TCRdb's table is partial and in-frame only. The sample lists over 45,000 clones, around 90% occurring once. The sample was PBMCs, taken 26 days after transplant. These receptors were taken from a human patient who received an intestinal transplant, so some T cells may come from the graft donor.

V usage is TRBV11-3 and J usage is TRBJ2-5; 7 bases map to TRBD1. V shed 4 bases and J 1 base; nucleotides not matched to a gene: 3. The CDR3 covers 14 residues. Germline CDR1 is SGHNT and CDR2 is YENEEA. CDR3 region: CASSSGTAQETQYF. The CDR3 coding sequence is TGTGCCAGCAGCTCGGGGACAGCCCAAGAGACCCAGTACTTC.

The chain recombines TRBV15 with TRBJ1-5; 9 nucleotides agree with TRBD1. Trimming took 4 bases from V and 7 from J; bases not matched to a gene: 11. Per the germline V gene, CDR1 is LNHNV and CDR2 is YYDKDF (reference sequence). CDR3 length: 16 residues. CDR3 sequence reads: CATSNPGQGVWQPQHF. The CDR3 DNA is TGTGCCACCAGCAACCCGGGACAGGGAGTATGGCAGCCCCAGCATTTT. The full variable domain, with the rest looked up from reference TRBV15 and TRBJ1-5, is DAMVIQNPRYQVTQFGKPVTLSCSQTLNHNVMYWYQQKSSQAPKLLFHYYDKDFNNEADTPDNFQSRRPNTSFCFLDIRSPGLGDTAMYLCATSNPGQGVWQPQHFGDGTRLSIL.

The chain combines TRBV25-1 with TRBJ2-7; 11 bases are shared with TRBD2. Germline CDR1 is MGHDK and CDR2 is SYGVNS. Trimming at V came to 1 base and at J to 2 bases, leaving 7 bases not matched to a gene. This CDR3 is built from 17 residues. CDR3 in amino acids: CASSESASGGPPYEQYF. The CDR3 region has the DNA TGTGCCAGCAGTGAATCGGCTAGCGGGGGGCCCCCCTACGAGCAGTACTTC.

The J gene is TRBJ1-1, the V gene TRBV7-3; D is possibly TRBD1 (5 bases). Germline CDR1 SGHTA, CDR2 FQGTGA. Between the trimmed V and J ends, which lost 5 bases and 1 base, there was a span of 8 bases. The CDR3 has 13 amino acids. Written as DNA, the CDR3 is TGTGCCAGCAGCCTTGGACAGAACACTGAAGCTTTCTTT. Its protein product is CASSLGQNTEAFF.

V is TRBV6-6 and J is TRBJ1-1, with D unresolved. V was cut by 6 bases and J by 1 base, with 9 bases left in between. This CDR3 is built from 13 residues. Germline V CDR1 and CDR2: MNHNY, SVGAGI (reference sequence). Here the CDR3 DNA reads TGTGCCAGCAGCCGACTCAGGAACACTGAAGCTTTCTTT. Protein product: CASSRLRNTEAFF.

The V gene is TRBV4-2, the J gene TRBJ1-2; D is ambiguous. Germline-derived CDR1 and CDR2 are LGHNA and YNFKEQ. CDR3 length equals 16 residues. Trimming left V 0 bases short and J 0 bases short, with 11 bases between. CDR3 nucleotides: TGTGCCAGCAGCCAAGAGGGTCAGGTAGCTAACTATGGCTACACCTTC. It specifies CASSQEGQVANYGYTF.

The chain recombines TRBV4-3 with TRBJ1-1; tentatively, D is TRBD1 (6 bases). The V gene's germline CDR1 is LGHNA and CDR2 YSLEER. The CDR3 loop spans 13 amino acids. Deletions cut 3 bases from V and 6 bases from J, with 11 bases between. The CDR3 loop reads CASSQVQGSEAFF. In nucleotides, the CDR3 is TGCGCCAGCAGCCAGGTTCAGGGGTCTGAAGCTTTCTTT.

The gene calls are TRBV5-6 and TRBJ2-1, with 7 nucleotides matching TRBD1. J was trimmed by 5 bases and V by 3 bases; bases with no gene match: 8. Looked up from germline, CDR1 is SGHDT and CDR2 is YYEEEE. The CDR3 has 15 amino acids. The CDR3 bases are TGTGCCAGCAGCTATAAGGACAGGCCGCACAATGAGCAGTTCTTC. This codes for CASSYKDRPHNEQFF.